This T cell receptor (beta chain) was captured in a study of glioma-infiltrating T cells. About the research overall: Presurgical dexamethasone in glioma patients lasted six or fewer days. Study outcomes and limitations: Gliomas, especially low-grade, showed above-expected tissue-blood divergence; non-neoplastic patients showed below.

Germline lookup yields CDR1 MNHEY and CDR2 SMNVEV (reference sequence). The CDR3 loop spans 14 amino acids. Trimming stripped 3 bases from V and 4 bases from J, with 12 bases between. The iRepertoire nested amplicon-rescue multiplex PCR amplified TCR alpha and beta CDR3s from RNA. One entry per CDR3 protein results from TCRdb running MiXCR on the multiplex PCR reads. The sample holds 300,000 to 450,000 distinct CDR3 sequences, less than 50% seen once. Note on this clonotype: Antigen unknown.

The sample was glioma tissue, nonneoplastic brain tissue, or PBMCs (not recorded which). The rearrangement links TRBV27 to TRBJ1-1; D perhaps matches TRBD1 (6 bases). This sequence originates from a human donor with low-grade glioma or glioblastoma, undergoing nonglioma brain surgery, or in good health (not recorded which). DNA of the CDR3: TGTGCCAGCAGTTTTGGGGGCTACGGCACTGAAGCTTTCTTT. Its protein product is CASSFGGYGTEAFF.